Below are 24 T cell receptor beta chains sequenced from a single sample in a study of OX40 agonist ivuxolimab in advanced cancers. Using immunoSEQ multiplex PCR, the repertoire was profiled, and TCRdb retains in-frame clones only, with some absent. Among approximately 70,000 clones listed, approximately 89% were seen once. The specimen comprised CD4+ or CD8+ T cells sorted from blood, sampled in a trial of the OX40 agonist ivuxolimab. These receptors were obtained from an adult with an advanced solid tumor such as melanoma, head and neck, liver or kidney cancer.

The chain links TRBV5-1 to TRBJ2-5; D call uncertain. Germline CDR1 and CDR2: SGHRS and YFSETQ. CDR3 length: 15 residues. Trimming cost V 0 bases and J 4 bases, with 13 bases left between them. The CDR3 reads CASSLASGPGETQYF. The CDR3 DNA is TGCGCCAGCAGCTTGGCCTCAGGACCCGGAGAGACCCAGTACTTC.

This clone is a singleton in its sample. V usage is TRBV5-1 and J usage is TRBJ1-3, with unresolved D. CDR3 length: 16 residues. The ends were cut back, 0 bases at V and 0 bases at J, with 10 bases in the middle. The germline gives CDR1 SGHRS, CDR2 YFSETQ. The CDR3 nucleotides read TGCGCCAGCAGCTTGGAATCAGCCTCCTCTGGAAACACCATATATTTT. Its protein is CASSLESASSGNTIYF. Combining the CDR3 with reference TRBV5-1 and TRBJ1-3 gives the whole variable domain KAGVTQTPRYLIKTRGQQVTLSCSPISGHRSVSWYQQTPGQGLQFLFEYFSETQRNKGNFPGRFSGRQFSNSRSEMNVSTLELGDSALYLCASSLESASSGNTIYFGEGSWLTVV.

The V call is TRBV25-1, the J call TRBJ1-4, with 8 bases fitting TRBD1. Germline V CDR1 and CDR2: MGHDK, SYGVNS. Trimming removed 6 bases from V and 4 bases from J; junction bases left unmatched: 4. The CDR3 sequence is 14 residues long. CDR3 bases: TGTGCCAGCAGCCGGACAGGGAGTAATGAAAAACTGTTTTTT. Protein sequence: CASSRTGSNEKLFF. Based on the CDR3 plus reference TRBV25-1 and TRBJ1-4, the full variable domain is EADIYQTPRYLVIGTGKKITLECSQTMGHDKMYWYQQDPGMELHLIHYSYGVNSTEKGDLSSESTVSRIRTEHFPLTLESARPSHTSQYLCASSRTGSNEKLFFGSGTQLSVL.

The J gene is TRBJ2-5, the V gene TRBV5-8; TRBD2 matches at 16 bases. CDR1 and CDR2 (germline): SGHTS, YDEGEE. This CDR3 has 19 residues. V trimming: 3 bases; J trimming: 5 bases; junction bases outside the gene matches: 13. The CDR3 coding sequence is TGTGCCAGCAGCTCCGACCCCGATGGGACTAGCGGGGGGGCTGAGACCCAGTACTTC. Translating it yields CASSSDPDGTSGGAETQYF.

In this sample, this clone turned up a few times. This chain connects TRBV11-3 to TRBJ1-2; 11 bases line up with TRBD1. V was pared by 5 bases and J by 12 bases, with 11 bases of the junction left unmatched. Per germline, CDR1 SGHNT and CDR2 YENEEA. The CDR3 is 14 residues long. CDR3 bases: TGTGCCAGCAGCGGGGGACAGGGGGTTTACGGCCACACCTTC. This sequence encodes CASSGGQGVYGHTF.

In this sample, this clone turned up once. The chain has TRBV19 and TRBJ1-5; D is unresolved. CDR1 LNHDA and CDR2 SQIVND come from the germline V gene (reference sequence). The CDR3 has 13 amino acids. Between the trimmed V and J ends, which lost 5 bases and 5 bases, there was a span of 10 bases. The CDR3 DNA follows: TGTGCCAGTAGTCCCGGCCTTTATCAGCCCCAGCATTTT. Amino acid sequence: CASSPGLYQPQHF.

The chain joins TRBV5-8 to TRBJ2-3, with a tentative D call TRBD1 (6 bases). The V end lost 0 bases, the J end lost 3 bases, and 11 bases lay between the germline ends. CDR3 length equals 15 residues. Germline V gene data show CDR1 as SGHTS and CDR2 as YDEGEE. CDR3 coding DNA: TGTGCCAGCAGCTTGGATGGGGGCGCGACAGATACGCAGTATTTT. As protein: CASSLDGGATDTQYF.

The V and J genes are TRBV6-1 and TRBJ1-5; possibly TRBD1 for D (6 bases). Trimming cost V 4 bases and J 0 bases, with 10 bases left between them. This CDR3 is built from 15 residues. Germline V gives CDR1 MNHNS, CDR2 SASEGT. The chain's CDR3 is CASSARTDSNQPQHF. The CDR3 DNA reads TGTGCCAGCAGTGCCCGGACAGATAGCAATCAGCCCCAGCATTTT.

This clone has just a few counts. The chain has TRBV25-1 and TRBJ2-2; D ambiguous. V gave up 1 base and J gave up 2 bases, with 5 bases separating them. This CDR3 has 14 residues. Germline lookup yields CDR1 MGHDK and CDR2 SYGVNS. The CDR3 region has the DNA TGTGCCAGCAGTGAATTCAGAAACACCGGGGAGCTGTTTTTT. Protein product: CASSEFRNTGELFF.

The J gene is TRBJ1-1, the V gene TRBV28; tentative D call: TRBD1 (5 bases). The CDR3 extends over 14 amino acids. Germline V gene sequence: CDR1 MDHEN, CDR2 SYDVKM. V was clipped by 7 bases and J by 5 bases, with 17 bases between them. Here the CDR3 DNA reads TGTGCCAGCAACATTGCTAGGGGTGGAACTGAAGCTTTCTTT. Its protein product is CASNIARGGTEAFF.

J is TRBJ1-4 and V is TRBV7-9, with D tentatively TRBD1 (6 bases). V was trimmed by 1 base and J by 8 bases, leaving 11 bases between them. The CDR3 has 14 amino acids. CDR1 and CDR2 (germline): SEHNR, FQNEAQ (reference sequence). The CDR3 sequence: CASSLDRVGEKLFF. CDR3 nucleotide sequence: TGTGCCAGCAGCTTAGACAGGGTTGGGGAAAAACTGTTTTTT.

Here the CDR3 reads CASMSLWADHERNTEAFF. The CDR3 DNA sequence: TGTGCCAGCATGAGTTTATGGGCCGATCATGAGAGGAACACTGAAGCTTTCTTT. This chain links TRBV2 with TRBJ1-1; D unresolved. Trimming removed 7 bases at V and 1 base at J, with 25 bases between. Per the germline V gene, CDR1 is SNHLY and CDR2 is FYNNEI. The CDR3 is 18 residues long.

The rearrangement uses TRBV10-2 and TRBJ1-5; 11 positions agree with TRBD1. This CDR3 is built from 15 residues. The germline gives CDR1 WSHSY, CDR2 SAAADI. J lost 8 bases, V lost 6 bases, and 9 bases had no gene match. The CDR3 coding sequence is TGCGCCAGCAGAACCGGGACAGGGGGTCCGGAGCCCCAGCATTTT. Translating gives CASRTGTGGPEPQHF.

The gene calls are TRBV5-1 and TRBJ2-6; D may match TRBD1 or TRBD2 (5 bases each). Germline-derived CDR1 and CDR2 are SGHRS and YFSETQ. Trimming took off 2 bases at V and 1 base at J, with 19 bases between the two ends. This CDR3 contains 19 residues. The CDR3 DNA is TGCGCCAGCAGCTTAAGCCTGGGGGTCGGTAGTTCTGGGGCCAACGTCCTGACTTTC. Its translation is CASSLSLGVGSSGANVLTF. The whole variable domain, filled in from reference TRBV5-1 and TRBJ2-6, reads KAGVTQTPRYLIKTRGQQVTLSCSPISGHRSVSWYQQTPGQGLQFLFEYFSETQRNKGNFPGRFSGRQFSNSRSEMNVSTLELGDSALYLCASSLSLGVGSSGANVLTFGAGSRLTVL.

The chain uses TRBV5-1 and TRBJ2-5, with 11 bases identical to TRBD1. CDR1 and CDR2 (germline): SGHRS, YFSETQ. The J segment lost 4 bases and the V segment lost 7 bases, leaving 9 bases of the junction unmatched. The CDR3 is made up of 15 amino acids. The CDR3 DNA follows: TGCGCCAGCGGACAGGGGGCCGACACGACAGAGACCCAGTACTTC. Protein product: CASGQGADTTETQYF.

V usage is TRBV10-3 and J usage is TRBJ2-1; no reliable D call. The germline CDR1 and CDR2 sequences are ENHRY and SYGVKD. Trimming pared 4 bases from V and 10 bases from J, leaving 8 bases between. The CDR3 consists of 11 residues. This CDR3 is CAISAGREQFF. The CDR3 DNA is TGTGCCATCAGTGCAGGTCGCGAGCAGTTCTTC.

This clone was observed a few times. The V call is TRBV21-1, the J call TRBJ1-2. TRBV21-1 constitutes a pseudogene. This CDR3 comprises 13 residues. The CDR3 DNA reads TGTGCCAGCAGCAAGCCTAACATGGATGGCTACACCTTC. Translated: CASSKPNMDGYTF.

The CDR3: CASSPRTGTYEQYF. For the CDR3, the DNA is TGTGCCAGCAGCCCGAGGACAGGGACCTACGAGCAGTACTTC. The V call is TRBV7-2, the J call TRBJ2-7, with 8 bases that match TRBD1. CDR1 SGHTA and CDR2 FQGNSA come from the germline V gene. This CDR3 contains 14 residues. V shed 5 bases, J shed 2 bases, and the junction held 5 bases outside the gene matches. Filled out from reference TRBV7-2 and TRBJ2-7, the complete variable domain reads GAGVSQSPSNKVTEKGKDVELRCDPISGHTALYWYRQSLGQGLEFLIYFQGNSAPDKSGLPSDRFSAERTGGSVSTLTIQRTQQEDSAVYLCASSPRTGTYEQYFGPGTRLTVT.

The rearrangement links TRBV7-9 to TRBJ2-5; D unresolved. V was trimmed by 1 base and J by 1 base, leaving 1 base between them. This CDR3 is 12 amino acids long. Germline assignment: CDR1 SEHNR and CDR2 FQNEAQ (reference sequence). The CDR3 DNA is TGTGCCAGCAGCTTAGTCCAAGAGACCCAGTACTTC. Amino acid sequence: CASSLVQETQYF. The complete variable domain, with remaining parts taken from reference TRBV7-9 and TRBJ2-5, reads DTGVSQNPRHKITKRGQNVTFRCDPISEHNRLYWYRQTLGQGPEFLTYFQNEAQLEKSRLLSDRFSAERPKGSFSTLEIQRTEQGDSAMYLCASSLVQETQYFGPGTRLLVL.

The count of this clone is one. This chain connects TRBV10-3 to TRBJ2-7, with D tentatively TRBD1 or TRBD2 (6 bases each). CDR1 and CDR2 from the germline V gene are ENHRY and SYGVKD. Trimming left V 10 bases short and J 9 bases short, with 16 bases between. The CDR3 is 11 amino acids. Here the CDR3 reads CATLGGGVQYF. The CDR3 DNA sequence: TGTGCCACCCTCGGGGGCGGGGTGCAGTACTTC.

This chain connects TRBV6-1 to TRBJ1-5; the match to TRBD1 covers 11 bases. Germline lookup yields CDR1 MNHNS and CDR2 SASEGT. Germline trimming cut 5 bases from V and 5 bases from J; bases unmatched to any gene: 5. This CDR3 has 15 amino acids. CDR3 protein: CASSRTGGGYQPQHF. CDR3 DNA: TGTGCCAGCAGTCGGACAGGGGGCGGCTATCAGCCCCAGCATTTT.

This clone was counted once. V usage is TRBV9 and J usage is TRBJ1-3; 7 positions match TRBD1. Germline loops: CDR1 SGDLS, CDR2 YYNGEE. The CDR3 consists of 14 residues. The trim removed 4 bases at V and 8 bases at J, leaving 9 bases unmatched. The CDR3 sequence is CASSPNHRGDTIYF. The CDR3 DNA follows: TGTGCCAGCAGCCCCAACCACAGGGGAGACACCATATATTTT.

The chain joins TRBV7-9 to TRBJ2-1; 8 bases are a match to TRBD2. The junction had 10 bases not matched to a gene; V was cut back by 10 bases and J by 2 bases. Germline V gene sequence: CDR1 SEHNR, CDR2 FQNEAQ (reference sequence). The CDR3 sequence is 15 residues long. The CDR3 DNA follows: TGTGCCACCAACCCCACTAGCGGAACCTACAATGAGCAGTTCTTC. Amino acid sequence: CATNPTSGTYNEQFF.

The chain joins TRBV5-1 to TRBJ2-3, with D possibly being TRBD2 (5 bases). V was trimmed by 0 bases and J by 10 bases, leaving 15 bases between them. The CDR3 is made up of 14 amino acids. Germline-derived CDR1 and CDR2 are SGHRS and YFSETQ. The CDR3 region is CASSLAGEKESQYF. In nucleotides, the CDR3 is TGCGCCAGCAGCTTGGCCGGGGAGAAGGAATCGCAGTATTTT.